This T cell receptor beta chain is drawn from a study of cytomegalovirus exposure and HLA in healthy donors. Findings and caveats of the study: The study listed around 150 cytomegalovirus-associated TCR beta chains. Links to common viral pathogens appeared, in a later analysis, for several of the most significant clusters.

It was with 60 Vbeta and 13 Jbeta primers that the PCR ran. TCRdb's table, derived via immunoSEQ multiplex PCR, lists solely in-frame clones and lacks some. The repertoire holds more than 95,000 clones, with roughly 80% as singletons. CDR3 length: 14 amino acids. CDR1 is ENHRY and CDR2 is SYGVKD in the germline V gene. After removal of 5 bases from V and 4 bases from J, the junction contained 3 bases not matched to a gene. Worth noting for this clone: Its antigen is unknown.

Material for sequencing was PBMCs. The clonotype originates from a woman in her thirties or forties in good health and CMV-seronegative. The V call is TRBV10-3, the J call TRBJ2-7; 12 nucleotides agree with TRBD2. Written as DNA, the CDR3 is TGTGCCATCAGTACCGGGACTAGCGGGTACGAGCAGTACTTC. This codes for CAISTGTSGYEQYF.